These 23 T cell receptor beta chains came from one sample sequenced in a study of Ad26.COV2.S vaccination and SARS-CoV-2 variants. This table comes from immunoSEQ multiplex PCR, and its TCRdb copy is limited to in-frame clones, with some not included. This table has approximately 340,000 clones, 90% to 95% appearing once. The sequences come from peripheral blood, collected after recovery from COVID-19. The receptors shown here come from a human donor who had recovered from COVID-19.

The chain has TRBV19 and TRBJ1-5, with D uncertain. Looked up from germline, CDR1 is LNHDA and CDR2 is SQIVND (reference sequence). V lost 3 bases, J lost 2 bases, and 11 bases lay in between. The CDR3 has 15 amino acids. CDR3 residues: CASSIEGIGNQPQHF. The CDR3 DNA reads TGTGCCAGTAGTATCGAGGGAATCGGCAATCAGCCCCAGCATTTT.

This chain joins TRBV5-4 and TRBJ2-1; D is ambiguous. This CDR3 contains 14 residues. The V end was cut by 4 bases, the J end by 1 base, with 9 bases between. The germline V gene encodes CDR1 SGHNT and CDR2 YYREEE (reference sequence). The CDR3 bases are TGTGCCAGCAGCAGTGTTGGGTCCTACAATGAGCAGTTCTTC. Translating gives CASSSVGSYNEQFF.

The gene calls are TRBV13 and TRBJ1-3; D unclear. V was pared by 5 bases and J by 0 bases, with 17 bases between. Germline V gene lookup returns CDR1 PRHDT and CDR2 FYEKMQ (reference sequence). This CDR3 region has 17 residues. The CDR3 region is CASSPFDYQSSGNTIYF. CDR3 in DNA: TGTGCCAGCAGCCCCTTTGATTACCAAAGCTCTGGAAACACCATATATTTT.

This chain's CDR3 is CASSLADYEFF. CDR3 nucleotide sequence: TGTGCCAGCAGCTTGGCCGACTACGAGTTCTTC. The chain links TRBV5-5 to TRBJ2-1, with a tentative D call TRBD2 (5 bases). Germline CDR1 is SGHKS and CDR2 is YYEKEE (reference sequence). The CDR3 totals 11 residues. V lost 0 bases and J lost 14, with 9 bases in between.

The CDR3 sequence is CASSDPGRGYTF. The CDR3 DNA follows: TGTGCCAGCAGTGACCCAGGCCGTGGCTACACCTTC. The V and J genes are TRBV6-4 and TRBJ1-2; D is unclear. The V end was cut by 2 bases, the J end by 7 bases, with 8 bases between. The CDR3 runs to 12 residues. CDR1 MRHNA and CDR2 SNTAGT come from the germline V gene.

The V call is TRBV3-1 (or the pseudogene TRBV3-2), the J call TRBJ2-5; perhaps TRBD1 as D (7 bases). Deletions cut 3 bases from V and 1 base from J, with 15 bases between. Germline V gene sequence: CDR1 LGHDT, CDR2 YNNKEL (reference sequence). This CDR3 contains 16 residues. The CDR3 here is CASSHRTGGGQETQYF. In DNA, the CDR3 is TGTGCCAGCAGCCACCGGACAGGAGGGGGCCAAGAGACCCAGTACTTC.

The chain recombines TRBV6-4 with TRBJ2-3; the match to TRBD2 covers 8 bases. CDR3 length equals 15 residues. With V trimmed by 5 bases and J by 3 bases, 7 bases remained unmatched. Germline V gives CDR1 MRHNA, CDR2 SNTAGT. CDR3 in DNA: TGTGCCAGCAGTTTTACTAGCGGTAGGACAGATACGCAGTATTTT. This translates into CASSFTSGRTDTQYF.

The chain is built from TRBV7-9 and TRBJ1-4, with D unclear. The CDR3 is made up of 14 amino acids. From germline, CDR1 is SEHNR and CDR2 FQNEAQ (reference sequence). V was trimmed by 10 bases and J by 10 bases, leaving 22 bases between them. CDR3 protein: CATPDREVAGKLFF. In DNA form, the CDR3 reads TGTGCCACCCCAGATCGCGAGGTCGCTGGAAAACTGTTTTTT. Variable domain in full (rest from reference TRBV7-9 and TRBJ1-4): DTGVSQNPRHKITKRGQNVTFRCDPISEHNRLYWYRQTLGQGPEFLTYFQNEAQLEKSRLLSDRFSAERPKGSFSTLEIQRTEQGDSAMYLCATPDREVAGKLFFGSGTQLSVL.

J is TRBJ2-7 and V is TRBV5-4; TRBD2 agrees at 9 bases. With 4 bases clipped from V and 2 bases from J, the junction kept 13 bases outside the gene matches. Germline V gives CDR1 SGHNT, CDR2 YYREEE (reference sequence). CDR3 length: 17 residues. The CDR3 loop is CASSVLLAGSPTYEQYF. CDR3 DNA: TGTGCCAGCAGCGTCCTGCTAGCGGGGAGCCCAACCTACGAGCAGTACTTC. The entire variable domain, with the rest obtained from reference TRBV5-4 and TRBJ2-7, is as follows: ETGVTQSPTHLIKTRGQQVTLRCSSQSGHNTVSWYQQALGQGPQFIFQYYREEENGRGNFPPRFSGLQFPNYSSELNVNALELDDSALYLCASSVLLAGSPTYEQYFGPGTRLTVT.

The genes are TRBV6-5 and TRBJ1-1, with unresolved D. The V and J ends lost 4 bases and 8 bases respectively, with 8 bases between them. From germline, CDR1 is MNHEY and CDR2 SVGAGI. This CDR3 spans 11 amino acids. The CDR3 spells CASSSGREAFF. The CDR3 DNA is TGTGCCAGCAGTTCAGGCCGGGAAGCTTTCTTT.

Regarding this clone: Other nucleotide sequences in the sample specify the same CDR3. The rearrangement links TRBV15 to TRBJ1-2, with D unresolved. In germline, CDR1 is LNHNV, CDR2 YYDKDF (reference sequence). This CDR3 is 14 amino acids long. With 3 bases removed from V and 4 bases from J, the gap between germline ends came to 12 bases. The CDR3 protein is CATSRDLGSYGYTF. As DNA, the CDR3 is TGTGCCACCAGCAGGGATTTGGGGTCCTATGGCTACACCTTC.

V gene TRBV7-9 combines with J gene TRBJ1-5, with 9 bases that match TRBD1. The V gene end was trimmed by 4 bases and the J gene end by 2 bases; junction bases not matched to a gene: 0. The length of the CDR3 is 14 residues. Germline V gene sequence: CDR1 SEHNR, CDR2 FQNEAQ (reference sequence). In DNA, the CDR3 is TGTGCCAGCAGCTGGACAGGGGGCAATCAGCCCCAGCATTTT. It is translated as CASSWTGGNQPQHF.

The rearrangement uses TRBV4-1 and TRBJ1-5; no clear D. V gave up 0 bases and J gave up 7 bases, with 13 bases separating them. The germline gives CDR1 MGHRA, CDR2 YSYEKL. This CDR3 has 15 amino acids. The CDR3 region is CASSQDRGSRQPQHF. The CDR3 DNA reads as TGCGCCAGCAGCCAAGATAGAGGAAGCAGGCAGCCCCAGCATTTT.

This clone was observed a handful of times. The V and J genes are TRBV2 and TRBJ2-7; 8 bases are shared with TRBD1. CDR1 SNHLY and CDR2 FYNNEI come from the germline V gene. V lost 6 bases to trimming and J lost 7 bases; unmatched junction nucleotides: 8. The CDR3 has 13 residues. The CDR3 region is CASSLPGDREQYF. CDR3 sequence (DNA): TGTGCCAGCAGCCTGCCCGGGGACAGGGAGCAGTACTTC.

The rearrangement links TRBV10-3 to TRBJ2-7, with 9 bases lining up with TRBD1. The CDR3 has 12 residues. Germline CDR1 ENHRY, CDR2 SYGVKD. V dropped 7 bases and J dropped 3; count of bases not matched to a gene: 1. CDR3 sequence (DNA): TGTGCCATCAAGGGACAGGGCTACGAGCAGTACTTC. This encodes CAIKGQGYEQYF.

The chain joins TRBV6-1 to TRBJ2-7; D not certain. Germline V lookup: CDR1 MNHNS, CDR2 SASEGT. V dropped 1 base and J dropped 2 bases, with 12 bases sitting between them. This CDR3 is 15 amino acids long. CDR3 protein: CASSEGQSRAYEQYF. The DNA of the CDR3 is TGTGCCAGCAGTGAAGGGCAGAGTAGAGCCTACGAGCAGTACTTC.

This chain links TRBV2 with TRBJ2-5, with D perhaps TRBD1 or TRBD2 (5 bases each). The CDR3 extends over 13 amino acids. V was trimmed by 7 bases and J by 4 bases, leaving 13 bases between them. The germline V gene has CDR1 SNHLY and CDR2 FYNNEI. The CDR3, as DNA: TGTGCCAGCACCTACCTGAGGGGAGAGACCCAGTACTTC. Translated: CASTYLRGETQYF.

The rearrangement links TRBV21-1 to TRBJ1-2. TRBV21-1 is flagged as a pseudogene. This CDR3 has 13 residues. The CDR3 coding sequence is TGTGCCAGCAGCAAAGGGGGAACGGATGGCTACACCTTC. Protein: CASSKGGTDGYTF.

This rearrangement joins TRBV27 to TRBJ1-2; unclear D gene. Trimming took off 8 bases at V and 6 bases at J, with 7 bases between the two ends. Germline V gene lookup returns CDR1 MNHEY and CDR2 SMNVEV (reference sequence). CDR3 length: 10 residues. The DNA of the CDR3 is TGTGCCAGCGGTGATAATGGCTACACCTTC. It is translated as CASGDNGYTF.

Details on this clone: The identical CDR3 is also encoded by other nucleotide sequences in the sample. The chain links TRBV2 to TRBJ2-1; D is undetermined. Germline values: CDR1 SNHLY, CDR2 FYNNEI. The CDR3 is 11 amino acids. With 3 bases removed from V and 5 bases from J, the gap between germline ends came to 2 bases. The DNA for the CDR3 is TGTGCCAGCAGTGAGGACAATGAGCAGTTCTTC. This encodes CASSEDNEQFF.

This sequence joins TRBV6-5 and TRBJ1-3; 9 bases are shared with TRBD1. The CDR3 has 15 amino acids. The V and J ends lost 8 bases and 3 bases, in that order; junction bases with no gene match: 8. Germline V gene sequence: CDR1 MNHEY, CDR2 SVGAGI. Here the CDR3 reads CASRDRVFVGNTIYF. Here the CDR3 DNA reads TGTGCCAGCCGGGACAGGGTGTTCGTTGGAAACACCATATATTTT.

This chain joins TRBV7-9 and TRBJ1-1; D unclear. This CDR3 comprises 14 residues. Germline CDR1 and CDR2: SEHNR and FQNEAQ (reference sequence). V was trimmed by 1 base and J by 1 base, leaving 7 bases between them. The CDR3: CASSLVSGNTEAFF. The CDR3 nucleotides are TGTGCCAGCAGCTTAGTATCGGGGAACACTGAAGCTTTCTTT.

The chain links TRBV5-4 to TRBJ2-5; a possible D gene is TRBD2 (8 bases). V gave up 4 bases and J gave up 0 bases, with 16 bases separating them. The germline gives CDR1 SGHNT, CDR2 YYREEE (reference sequence). The CDR3 is 16 amino acids. CDR3 nucleotide sequence: TGTGCCAGCAGCCCACGGGGGGGACAGTACCAAGAGACCCAGTACTTC. This codes for CASSPRGGQYQETQYF.